The present entry profiles one T cell receptor beta chain with its context. Its target is not known. Clones were read by immunoSEQ multiplex PCR, and TCRdb kept only the in-frame ones, dropping some. The data show some 140,000 clones, with 88% seen just once and around 3.1% held by the top ten. This entry belongs to a study of T cell responses to AZD1222 COVID-19 vaccine. Background on the study: Some second doses came at about 4 weeks and others at about 12 weeks; these were pooled.

Study-wide points: The study sampled repertoires only after the peak T cell response. Donors were mostly white British, more females; clonal diversity possibly underestimated. It was only six AZD1222 recipients who were seropositive at baseline.

The TCR was taken from an adult in good health. Material: peripheral blood, obtained on day 0 of AZD1222 vaccination.

CDR3 coding DNA: TGCAGCGTTGGGCAGTCTCGGATCGGGGAGCTGTTTTTT. Protein product: CSVGQSRIGELFF. This chain links TRBV29-1 with TRBJ2-2; no clear D. V dropped 4 bases and J dropped 7 bases, with 13 bases sitting between them. Germline V gene data show CDR1 as SQVTM and CDR2 as ANQGSEA. CDR3 size: 13 residues.